Listed below are T cell receptor beta chains from one sample, sequenced in a study of early T cells in non-severe SARS-CoV-2 infection. TCRdb passed the 5' RACE reads through MiXCR, listing each CDR3 protein once. The sample carries approximately 69,000 distinct CDR3 sequences, roughly 12% recorded once. The sample in question was whole blood, obtained at baseline. These receptors came from an adult who was a healthcare worker with PCR-confirmed SARS-CoV-2 infection or an uninfected control (not recorded which). The CDR3 runs from the conserved cysteine through the conserved F or W. The order of the fields is V gene, D gene, CDR3 protein. A D gene is named only where the DNA matches it firmly.

V gene: TRBV6-6; D gene: .; CDR3 protein: CASSTPNRETQYF
V gene: TRBV27; D gene: TRBD1; CDR3 protein: CASQRQGALDQETQYF
V gene: TRBV7-2; D gene: .; CDR3 protein: CASSSTGGKGGGNEQFF
V gene: TRBV6-6; D gene: .; CDR3 protein: CASTYGGAETQYF
V gene: TRBV12-3/TRBV12-4; D gene: TRBD1; CDR3 protein: CASSSPTGDNGYTF
V gene: TRBV5-1; D gene: .; CDR3 protein: CASSRQTRQAGAYEQYF
V gene: TRBV5-1; D gene: .; CDR3 protein: CASSLDRNRMGEAFF
V gene: TRBV28; D gene: TRBD1; CDR3 protein: CASTSGQVYGYTF
V gene: TRBV5-1; D gene: TRBD1; CDR3 protein: CASSLGTGMTSTFF
V gene: TRBV18; D gene: .; CDR3 protein: CASSPTRQETQYF
V gene: TRBV7-8; D gene: TRBD2; CDR3 protein: CASSSLAGEVDTQYF
V gene: TRBV28; D gene: .; CDR3 protein: CASSRPRTAGNEQFF
V gene: TRBV2; D gene: .; CDR3 protein: CASRNTGAPGELFF
V gene: TRBV28; D gene: TRBD1; CDR3 protein: CASSTTGGPSYEQYF
V gene: TRBV13; D gene: .; CDR3 protein: CASSLPDSGNTIYF
V gene: TRBV27; D gene: .; CDR3 protein: CASSPLLTGTNYGYTF
V gene: TRBV20-1; D gene: .; CDR3 protein: CSARDRVGTDTQYF
V gene: TRBV28; D gene: TRBD2; CDR3 protein: CASRPAGVTYEQYF
V gene: TRBV21-1; D gene: .; CDR3 protein: CASSMGYYNEQFF
V gene: TRBV2; D gene: .; CDR3 protein: CASSVAQTEAFF
V gene: TRBV7-6; D gene: TRBD1; CDR3 protein: CASSPRPGTGQMETQYF
V gene: TRBV10-3; D gene: .; CDR3 protein: CAISDMEAETQYF
V gene: TRBV3-1; D gene: .; CDR3 protein: CASSRGPGELFF
V gene: TRBV2; D gene: TRBD2; CDR3 protein: CASSSSGGVYEQFF
V gene: TRBV27; D gene: .; CDR3 protein: CASSFGLGEYGYTF
V gene: TRBV5-8; D gene: .; CDR3 protein: CASSSGQPLSTDTQYF
V gene: TRBV20-1; D gene: TRBD1; CDR3 protein: CSAEDRTTEAFF
V gene: TRBV7-6; D gene: .; CDR3 protein: CASSPAGYNEQFF
V gene: TRBV4-2; D gene: TRBD1; CDR3 protein: CASSQDPQGAGYEQYF
V gene: TRBV6-2/TRBV6-3; D gene: .; CDR3 protein: CASTGVVPNYGYTF
V gene: TRBV20-1; D gene: .; CDR3 protein: CSAMWGGARTDTQYF
V gene: TRBV6-2/TRBV6-3; D gene: .; CDR3 protein: CASSYDRSSGNTIYF
V gene: TRBV20-1; D gene: .; CDR3 protein: CSASGLARGPLHF
V gene: TRBV18; D gene: TRBD1; CDR3 protein: CASSATGDGYTF
V gene: TRBV28; D gene: .; CDR3 protein: CASTSALGAFF
V gene: TRBV20-1; D gene: .; CDR3 protein: CSAYTGYGTDTQYF
V gene: TRBV6-2/TRBV6-3; D gene: .; CDR3 protein: CASSYGKDSPNTGELFF
V gene: TRBV7-2; D gene: .; CDR3 protein: CASSLGVGGVAYEQYF
V gene: TRBV7-6; D gene: .; CDR3 protein: CASSESPSTAGEQYF
V gene: TRBV3-1; D gene: .; CDR3 protein: CASSQRTGLTDTQYF
V gene: TRBV3-1; D gene: .; CDR3 protein: CASSQVGGGYTF
V gene: TRBV20-1; D gene: TRBD2; CDR3 protein: CSARVRTSGPSTQYF
V gene: TRBV4-1; D gene: TRBD1; CDR3 protein: CASSQERYGTDYEQYF
V gene: TRBV5-1; D gene: .; CDR3 protein: CASSPDTIYGYTF
V gene: TRBV18; D gene: .; CDR3 protein: CASSPASVNTEAFF
V gene: TRBV20-1; D gene: TRBD1; CDR3 protein: CSARDPNRQGLGKNEQFF
V gene: TRBV5-5; D gene: .; CDR3 protein: CASSWVSTDMNTEAFF
V gene: TRBV28; D gene: .; CDR3 protein: CASSRPGGSGLRGTDTQYF
V gene: TRBV4-2; D gene: .; CDR3 protein: CASSQDDVGASYNEQFF
V gene: TRBV25-1; D gene: TRBD2; CDR3 protein: CATSGGALGTDTQYF
V gene: TRBV5-1; D gene: .; CDR3 protein: CASSLGTLGSETQYF
V gene: TRBV29-1; D gene: TRBD2; CDR3 protein: CSGSGAPTGELFF
V gene: TRBV7-6; D gene: .; CDR3 protein: CASSLGASGVAEAFF
V gene: TRBV11-2; D gene: .; CDR3 protein: CASSLPWTFSTDTQYF
V gene: TRBV20-1; D gene: TRBD2; CDR3 protein: CSAREGRTYEQYF
V gene: TRBV12-3/TRBV12-4; D gene: TRBD1; CDR3 protein: CASSRAPGQGFVGYGYTF
V gene: TRBV2; D gene: TRBD2; CDR3 protein: CASRTSGGAIEQFF
V gene: TRBV11-2; D gene: TRBD1; CDR3 protein: CASSFTGGVSRETQYF
V gene: TRBV6-2/TRBV6-3; D gene: .; CDR3 protein: CASSSGTVSYNEQFF